These 11 T cell receptor beta chains were sequenced from one sample in a study of T cell responses to AZD1222 COVID-19 vaccine. Method: immunoSEQ multiplex PCR; TCRdb's copy keeps in-frame clones and lacks some. The table records 72,000 or so clones, 75% to 90% of them present only once. The sequencing here drew on peripheral blood, taken on day 0 of AZD1222 vaccination. These receptors were collected from an adult in good health.

V usage is TRBV19 and J usage is TRBJ1-5; maybe TRBD1 (5 bases). Germline V gene lookup returns CDR1 LNHDA and CDR2 SQIVND (reference sequence). The V gene lost 5 bases and the J gene lost 0 bases, with 11 bases spanning the gap. The CDR3 sequence is 15 residues long. This chain's CDR3 is CASSPRQNSNQPQHF. The CDR3 bases are TGTGCCAGTAGTCCCAGACAGAATAGCAATCAGCCCCAGCATTTT.

Only one count was recorded for this clone. The chain links TRBV7-6 to TRBJ2-1, with TRBD2 identical over 10 bases. Trimming removed 3 bases from V and 8 bases from J; junction bases left unmatched: 7. The CDR3 runs to 15 residues. Germline CDR1 reads SGHVS; CDR2 reads FNYEAQ. The CDR3 nucleotides read TGTGCCAGCAGCTTGGTGAGCGGGAGGGGAGATGAGCAGTTCTTC. Encoded protein: CASSLVSGRGDEQFF. Filled out from reference TRBV7-6 and TRBJ2-1, the complete variable domain reads GAGVSQSPRYKVTKRGQDVALRCDPISGHVSLYWYRQALGQGPEFLTYFNYEAQQDKSGLPNDRFSAERPEGSISTLTIQRTEQRDSAMYRCASSLVSGRGDEQFFGPGTRLTVL.

The chain joins TRBV18 to TRBJ1-1; the match to TRBD1 covers 8 bases. The CDR3 contains 14 residues. The junction had 5 bases not matched to a gene; V was cut back by 7 bases and J by 1 base. Germline lookup yields CDR1 KGHSH and CDR2 LQKENI. This CDR3 reads CASFADRGNTEAFF. Written as DNA, the CDR3 is TGTGCCAGCTTCGCTGACAGGGGGAACACTGAAGCTTTCTTT.

This clone appeared a single time. The chain combines TRBV3-1 (or the pseudogene TRBV3-2) with TRBJ2-2; unclear D gene. Trimming pared 4 bases from V and 3 bases from J, leaving 6 bases between. CDR3 size: 13 residues. Germline CDR1 and CDR2: LGHDT and YNNKEL (reference sequence). The CDR3 sequence is CASSPSYTGELFF. CDR3 sequence (DNA): TGTGCCAGCAGCCCCTCGTACACCGGGGAGCTGTTTTTT.

The V gene is TRBV19, the J gene TRBJ2-1; TRBD2 matches 12 bases. The germline gives CDR1 LNHDA, CDR2 SQIVND (reference sequence). V gave up 5 bases and J gave up 3 bases; unmatched junction bases: 8. CDR3 length: 17 amino acids. CDR3 DNA: TGTGCCAGTAGTGCCCGACTAGCGGGAGATTTCTACAATGAGCAGTTCTTC. It encodes CASSARLAGDFYNEQFF.

V usage is TRBV18 and J usage is TRBJ1-4, with 7 bases that match TRBD1. Per the germline V gene, CDR1 is KGHSH and CDR2 is LQKENI. This CDR3 spans 18 amino acids. V was clipped by 3 bases and J by 0 bases; unmatched bases: 10. For the CDR3, the DNA is TGTGCCAGCTCACCCAGTCCGGGACAGAGTTCAACTAATGAAAAACTGTTTTTT. Amino acids: CASSPSPGQSSTNEKLFF.

The chain uses TRBV7-9 and TRBJ1-2; D unclear. Germline V lookup: CDR1 SEHNR, CDR2 FQNEAQ (reference sequence). Trimming removed 5 bases from V and 4 bases from J, with 23 bases in between. The CDR3 is made up of 17 amino acids. CDR3 DNA sequence: TGTGCCAGCAGCCCGACCACCCTTTTCGACGGAACCTATGGCTACACCTTC. As protein: CASSPTTLFDGTYGYTF.

V usage is TRBV5-1 and J usage is TRBJ2-7; D gene ambiguous. Trimming took off 0 bases at V and 4 bases at J, with 11 bases between the two ends. Germline V gene lookup returns CDR1 SGHRS and CDR2 YFSETQ. CDR3 length: 14 amino acids. The CDR3 loop is CASSLEASKYEQYF. CDR3 bases: TGCGCCAGCAGCTTGGAGGCCTCAAAATACGAGCAGTACTTC.

CDR3 region: CASSQVGLYNEQFF. For the CDR3, the DNA is TGTGCCAGCAGCCAAGTGGGACTCTACAATGAGCAGTTCTTC. The genes are TRBV3-1 (or the pseudogene TRBV3-2) and TRBJ2-1, with D possibly being TRBD2 (6 bases). The germline V and J ends were trimmed by 1 base and 3 bases, with 7 bases remaining between them. Per germline, CDR1 LGHDT and CDR2 YNNKEL (reference sequence). The CDR3 sequence is 14 residues long.

The chain couples TRBV7-7 to TRBJ2-2; D is perhaps TRBD1 (5 bases). V lost 5 bases and J 2 bases, leaving 12 bases between the germline ends. Germline CDR1 and CDR2: SSHAT and FNYEAQ (reference sequence). The CDR3 runs to 15 residues. The CDR3: CASSRGQGNTGELFF. For the CDR3, the DNA is TGTGCCAGCAGCCGCGGTCAGGGAAACACCGGGGAGCTGTTTTTT.

The V and J genes are TRBV7-2 and TRBJ2-3; perhaps TRBD2 as D (6 bases). Germline V gene data show CDR1 as SGHTA and CDR2 as FQGNSA. The V and J ends lost 0 bases and 2 bases respectively, with 9 bases between them. The CDR3 extends over 15 amino acids. CDR3 sequence: CASSLAAGPTDTQYF. The CDR3, as DNA: TGTGCCAGCAGCTTAGCAGCGGGCCCCACAGATACGCAGTATTTT.